This T cell receptor beta chain originates from a study of blood T cell repertoires in COVID-19. This CDR3 has 11 amino acids. Germline CDR1 is MNHEY and CDR2 is SVGAGI. Between the trimmed V and J ends, which lost 4 bases and 15 bases, there was a span of 13 bases. Sequenced by immunoSEQ multiplex PCR; TCRdb stores in-frame clones only, minus some. The data hold about 130,000 clones, with 85% observed a single time. This sequence was found in a human donor in a cohort sampled during active COVID-19. The chain has TRBV6-5 and TRBJ1-5; no definite D call. The sample was peripheral blood. CDR3 residues: CASSSRDSWHF. The CDR3 coding sequence is TGTGCCAGCAGTTCCCGGGATAGTTGGCATTTT.